This TCR beta chain emerged from a study of vaccination effects on CD4 cells after COVID-19. Findings and limits, study-wide: Few convalescent patients were studied, and early post-infection samples were lacking.

Ahead of sequencing, the ViraFEST assay grew antigen-specific CD4+ T cells using viral peptide pools. The authors isolated CD4+ T cells after 9 to 10 days of culture. People in the vaccine group had not been infected with SARS-CoV-2 before, and their nucleocapsid antibodies were negative. About this clone itself: Its specificity is not known.

The protocol was immunoSEQ multiplex PCR, while the TCRdb copy is restricted to in-frame clones and leaves out a portion. The sample has roughly 41,000 clones; about three fifths are singletons. Trimming shortened V by 2 bases and J by 3 bases, and 9 bases separated the two germline ends. The CDR3 is 14 amino acids. Germline CDR1 SGDLS, CDR2 YYNGEE. This receptor was identified in a human donor who received a COVID-19 vaccine. The rearrangement joins TRBV9 to TRBJ2-1; TRBD1 or TRBD2 may be the D gene (5 bases each). Sequences were derived from CD4+ T cells from PBMCs cultured with HCoV-OC43 spike peptides, sampled before COVID-19 vaccination. The subset was: HCoV-OC43 spike overlapping peptide pool stimulation. The CDR3 sequence: CASSVGVLYNEQFF. The CDR3 bases are TGTGCCAGCAGCGTGGGGGTTCTCTACAATGAGCAGTTCTTC.